This T cell receptor (beta chain) originates from a study of blood T cell repertoires in COVID-19. Between the trimmed V and J ends, which lost 5 bases and 2 bases, there was a span of 13 bases. The CDR3 has 14 residues. CDR1 is SGHAT, CDR2 FQNNGV, per germline. Allocation to cohorts depended on clinical history reported by the participants. Data came from immunoSEQ multiplex PCR; TCRdb stores just in-frame clones and leaves some out. The repertoire consists of about 220,000 clones, with about nine tenths occurring once and the leading ten covering roughly 2.8%. The sequenced sample consisted of PBMCs or T cells enriched from blood (not recorded which). V and J are TRBV11-2 and TRBJ2-7, with a tentative D call TRBD2 (5 bases). The source of this sequence is a woman in her twenties or thirties who had recovered from COVID-19. In DNA form, the CDR3 reads TGTGCCAGCAGCCCGAACCCGGGGACCTACGAGCAGTACTTC. Translation gives CASSPNPGTYEQYF.